This is a list of T cell receptor beta chains from one sample in a study of blood T cell repertoires in COVID-19. Profiling relied on immunoSEQ multiplex PCR, and the TCRdb table lists in-frame clones only, not all of them. This repertoire shows tens of thousands of clones, around four fifths found once; its top ten account for approximately 5.2%. The sequencing input was peripheral blood. Receptors were obtained from a human donor in a cohort sampled during active COVID-19. CDR3s include the opening cysteine and the closing phenylalanine or tryptophan. The order of the fields is V gene, J gene, D gene, clone size, CDR3 DNA, CDR3 protein. The D gene is left open where the match is weak. Not all rows give a size; the values are once, few, many and, for expanded clones, a class.

>TRBV7-8|TRBJ1-2|TRBD1|.
TGTGCCAGCAGCTTAGAAGGACAGGGGAGGGATGGCTACACCTTC
CASSLEGQGRDGYTF
>TRBV5-8|TRBJ2-2|.|.
TGTGCCAGCAGCTATGGTGACTTCTGGACCGGGGAGCTGTTTTTT
CASSYGDFWTGELFF
>TRBV11-2|TRBJ1-1|.|.
TGTGCCAGCAGCTCCCGACAGTCTGAAGCTTTCTTT
CASSSRQSEAFF
>TRBV2|TRBJ1-1|.|.
TGTGCCAGCAGTGGGAAAGGTGCGGGGGGGTTGAACACTGAAGCTTTCTTT
CASSGKGAGGLNTEAFF
>TRBV9|TRBJ2-7|.|.
TGTGCCAGCAGCGTAGACTTGGGGGCCGGCTACGAGCAGTACTTC
CASSVDLGAGYEQYF
>TRBV18|TRBJ1-3|.|.
TGTGCCAGCTCACCACTCCATGGGGACACCTACTCTGGAAACACCATATATTTT
CASSPLHGDTYSGNTIYF
>TRBV9|TRBJ2-7|.|.
TGTGCCAGCAGCGTAGCCGGTAGTGGCTACGAGCAGTACTTC
CASSVAGSGYEQYF
>TRBV7-8|TRBJ2-1|.|.
TGTGCCAGCAGCTTACCGGGGAACAATGAGCAGTTCTTC
CASSLPGNNEQFF
>TRBV30|TRBJ2-5|.|.
TGTGCCGGCGATACAGGGCAGGAGACCCAGTACTTC
CAGDTGQETQYF
>TRBV2|TRBJ1-1|TRBD1|.
TGTGCCAGCAGCGCTGGGACAGCGAACACTGAAGCTTTCTTT
CASSAGTANTEAFF
>TRBV2|TRBJ1-1|.|.
TGTGCCAGCAGTGCGTACACTGAAGCTTTCTTT
CASSAYTEAFF
>TRBV24-1|TRBJ1-2|.|.
TGTGCCACCAGTGATCACATGCAGGGGCTTGGCTACACCTTC
CATSDHMQGLGYTF
>TRBV30|TRBJ2-7|.|.
TGTGCCTGGAGCCGGGGGGCGATTTCCTACGAGCAGTACTTC
CAWSRGAISYEQYF
>TRBV7-2|TRBJ1-1|.|few
TGTGCCAGCAGCTCCAGTATGGCCACTGAAGCTTTCTTT
CASSSSMATEAFF
>TRBV12-5|TRBJ2-5|.|.
TGTGCTAGTGCCCAAAGGGGGTACCAAGAGACCCAGTACTTC
CASAQRGYQETQYF
>TRBV30|TRBJ1-6|.|.
TGTGCCTGGAGTGTAGGGGAATCACCCCTCCACTTT
CAWSVGESPLHF
>TRBV9|TRBJ2-7|.|.
TGTGCCAGCAGCGTAGGAGACTTCTACGAGCAGTACTTC
CASSVGDFYEQYF
>TRBV5-1|TRBJ1-1|.|.
TGCGCCAGCAGCTTCTCCCGGAACACTGAAGCTTTCTTT
CASSFSRNTEAFF
>TRBV11-2|TRBJ1-4|.|.
TGTGCCAGCAGCTTACATACTATCGAAAAACTGTTTTTT
CASSLHTIEKLFF
>TRBV19|TRBJ2-7|TRBD1|once
TGTGCCAGTAGTATAGTCGCAGGGGGCCCCTACGAGCAGTACTTC
CASSIVAGGPYEQYF
>TRBV7-3|TRBJ2-1|TRBD2|.
TGTGCCAGCAGCCCCCAAGCTAGCGGGGACCCCGGTGAGCAGTTCTTC
CASSPQASGDPGEQFF
>TRBV10-1|TRBJ2-2|TRBD2|few
TGCGCCAGCAGGCCGGGACTAGGTGGCACCGGGGAGCTGTTTTTT
CASRPGLGGTGELFF
>TRBV6-2/TRBV6-3|TRBJ2-5|.|.
TGTGCCAGCAGTTACTCGCGTGTTAAGGAGACCCAGTACTTC
CASSYSRVKETQYF
>TRBV19|TRBJ2-1|.|.
TGTGCCAGTAGAGGAGGTTTAGGATACAATGAGCAGTTCTTC
CASRGGLGYNEQFF
>TRBV30|TRBJ1-1|.|few
TGTGCCTGGAGCAGGGCCGGGTACACTGAAGCTTTCTTT
CAWSRAGYTEAFF
>TRBV5-4|TRBJ1-2|.|few
TGTGCCAGCAGCTTGGTAACAGGCTCCTATGGCTACACCTTC
CASSLVTGSYGYTF
>TRBV6-6|TRBJ2-7|TRBD1|.
TGTGCCAGCACCTCCGGTCTGGGACAGGGGGCGGGCGAGCAGTACTTC
CASTSGLGQGAGEQYF
>TRBV7-9|TRBJ2-7|.|.
TGTGCCAGTGAGGATATGGCGGACGAGCAGTACTTC
CASEDMADEQYF
>TRBV12-3/TRBV12-4|TRBJ2-7|TRBD1|.
TGTGCCAGCCGCAGGGGGCCTTACTCCGAGCAGTACTTC
CASRRGPYSEQYF
>TRBV7-8|TRBJ1-5|.|few
TGTGCCAGCAGCCTACGGGGTTTTTGGCAGCCCCAGCATTTT
CASSLRGFWQPQHF
>TRBV6-1|TRBJ1-3|.|.
TGTGCCAGCAGTGAAATTGGGAGCTCTCGGAACACCATATATTTT
CASSEIGSSRNTIYF
>TRBV6-4|TRBJ1-6|TRBD1|once
TGTGCCAGCAGCGTCGGGACAGATAATTCACCCCTCCACTTT
CASSVGTDNSPLHF
>TRBV28|TRBJ1-1|TRBD1|.
TGTGCCAGCTCCCGGACAGGGACCAGAGAATCGGCTTTCTTT
CASSRTGTRESAFF
>TRBV12-3/TRBV12-4|TRBJ1-2|.|.
TGTGCCAGCAGTTTAGGGGACATCTATGGCTACACCTTC
CASSLGDIYGYTF
>TRBV11-2|TRBJ2-5|.|.
TGTGCCAGCAGCTTAGGGGGGAGGTTCGACCAAGAGACCCAGTACTTC
CASSLGGRFDQETQYF
>TRBV10-2|TRBJ2-2|.|.
TGCGCCAGCAGGCCGACTAACACCGGGGAGCTGTTTTTT
CASRPTNTGELFF
>TRBV7-6|TRBJ2-5|TRBD2|few
TGTGCCAGCAGCTTAGGGGTCGATCTAGCGGGGCAAGAGACCCAGTACTTC
CASSLGVDLAGQETQYF
>TRBV10-3|TRBJ2-2|.|.
TGTGCCATCAGTGAGACGGGGAGGTGGGAGCTGTTTTTT
CAISETGRWELFF
>TRBV21-1|TRBJ1-5|.|.
TGTGCCAGCAGCAAAAAAAGGGGGGTGGACAGGCAGACTATGAGCAATCAGCCCCAGCATTTT
CASSKKRGVDRQTMSNQPQHF
>TRBV19|TRBJ2-7|TRBD2|.
TGTGCCAGTAGTATGTCTAGCGGGGGGCCACGCACCTACGAGCAGTACTTC
CASSMSSGGPRTYEQYF
>TRBV5-4|TRBJ1-5|TRBD1|.
TGTGCCAGCAGCCCCGGACAGGGTGAGCCCCAGCATTTT
CASSPGQGEPQHF
>TRBV27|TRBJ2-1|TRBD1|.
TGTGCCAGCAGTTTAATGTTGGGACAGGCATACAATGAGCAGTTCTTC
CASSLMLGQAYNEQFF
>TRBV5-1|TRBJ2-3|TRBD2|.
TGCGCCAGCAGCGTGGCGGGGGGGCCAAGAGATACGCAGTATTTT
CASSVAGGPRDTQYF
>TRBV10-1|TRBJ2-2|TRBD2|once
TGCGCCAGCAGCAAAGTAGCGGGGGGGACGACCGGGGAGCTGTTTTTT
CASSKVAGGTTGELFF
>TRBV15|TRBJ2-1|.|.
TGTGCCACCAGCAGAGATCCGGTAGCGGCATACAATGAGCAGTTCTTC
CATSRDPVAAYNEQFF
>TRBV5-1|TRBJ2-1|TRBD2|.
TGCGCCAGCAGTTGGGGCGGGGGGCCGAACAATGAGCAGTTCTTC
CASSWGGGPNNEQFF
>TRBV6-2/TRBV6-3|TRBJ2-1|.|.
TGTGCCAGCAGTTACCTCCAGGGTGCGGACAATGAGCAGTTCTTC
CASSYLQGADNEQFF
>TRBV10-1|TRBJ2-2|TRBD2|.
TGCGCCAGCAGGGCGGGGGGGAACACCGGGGAGCTGTTTTTT
CASRAGGNTGELFF
>TRBV23-1|TRBJ2-7|.|few
TGCGCCAGCAGTCCTGGACAGTTCTACGAGCAGTACTTC
CASSPGQFYEQYF
>TRBV20-1|TRBJ1-6|.|.
TGCAGTGCTAGTGAGGGCCAACCAATTTCACCCCTCCACTTT
CSASEGQPISPLHF
>TRBV5-1|TRBJ2-7|TRBD1|.
TGCGCCAGCAGCCTGGGGACAGGGGGCGCGTACGAGCAGTACTTC
CASSLGTGGAYEQYF
>TRBV5-1|TRBJ2-3|TRBD2|.
TGCGCCAGCAGCTTGGGGCGGGGGGGCACAGATACGCAGTATTTT
CASSLGRGGTDTQYF
>TRBV30|TRBJ2-1|.|.
TGTGCCTGGAGGGGGAACGGGGGTGAGCAGTTCTTC
CAWRGNGGEQFF
>TRBV10-3|TRBJ1-1|.|.
TGTGCCATCAGTGATATGAACACTGAAGCTTTCTTT
CAISDMNTEAFF
>TRBV27|TRBJ1-1|.|.
TGTGCCAGCAGTTTCATAAACAGATTCACTGAAGCTTTCTTT
CASSFINRFTEAFF
>TRBV5-4|TRBJ2-1|TRBD1|.
TGTGCCAGCAGCGCTGGACAGGGAAGGGGTGAGCAGTTCTTC
CASSAGQGRGEQFF
>TRBV12-3/TRBV12-4|TRBJ1-1|TRBD1|once
TGTGCCAGCGATCGGACAGGGGGTCCTGAAGCTTTCTTT
CASDRTGGPEAFF
>TRBV20-1|TRBJ1-1|.|.
TGCAGCACTATGCAGGGCACTGAAGCTTTCTTT
CSTMQGTEAFF
>TRBV18|TRBJ2-7|TRBD2|.
TGTGCCAGCTCACCAGGCGGGGGGGACCCCTACGAGCAGTACTTC
CASSPGGGDPYEQYF